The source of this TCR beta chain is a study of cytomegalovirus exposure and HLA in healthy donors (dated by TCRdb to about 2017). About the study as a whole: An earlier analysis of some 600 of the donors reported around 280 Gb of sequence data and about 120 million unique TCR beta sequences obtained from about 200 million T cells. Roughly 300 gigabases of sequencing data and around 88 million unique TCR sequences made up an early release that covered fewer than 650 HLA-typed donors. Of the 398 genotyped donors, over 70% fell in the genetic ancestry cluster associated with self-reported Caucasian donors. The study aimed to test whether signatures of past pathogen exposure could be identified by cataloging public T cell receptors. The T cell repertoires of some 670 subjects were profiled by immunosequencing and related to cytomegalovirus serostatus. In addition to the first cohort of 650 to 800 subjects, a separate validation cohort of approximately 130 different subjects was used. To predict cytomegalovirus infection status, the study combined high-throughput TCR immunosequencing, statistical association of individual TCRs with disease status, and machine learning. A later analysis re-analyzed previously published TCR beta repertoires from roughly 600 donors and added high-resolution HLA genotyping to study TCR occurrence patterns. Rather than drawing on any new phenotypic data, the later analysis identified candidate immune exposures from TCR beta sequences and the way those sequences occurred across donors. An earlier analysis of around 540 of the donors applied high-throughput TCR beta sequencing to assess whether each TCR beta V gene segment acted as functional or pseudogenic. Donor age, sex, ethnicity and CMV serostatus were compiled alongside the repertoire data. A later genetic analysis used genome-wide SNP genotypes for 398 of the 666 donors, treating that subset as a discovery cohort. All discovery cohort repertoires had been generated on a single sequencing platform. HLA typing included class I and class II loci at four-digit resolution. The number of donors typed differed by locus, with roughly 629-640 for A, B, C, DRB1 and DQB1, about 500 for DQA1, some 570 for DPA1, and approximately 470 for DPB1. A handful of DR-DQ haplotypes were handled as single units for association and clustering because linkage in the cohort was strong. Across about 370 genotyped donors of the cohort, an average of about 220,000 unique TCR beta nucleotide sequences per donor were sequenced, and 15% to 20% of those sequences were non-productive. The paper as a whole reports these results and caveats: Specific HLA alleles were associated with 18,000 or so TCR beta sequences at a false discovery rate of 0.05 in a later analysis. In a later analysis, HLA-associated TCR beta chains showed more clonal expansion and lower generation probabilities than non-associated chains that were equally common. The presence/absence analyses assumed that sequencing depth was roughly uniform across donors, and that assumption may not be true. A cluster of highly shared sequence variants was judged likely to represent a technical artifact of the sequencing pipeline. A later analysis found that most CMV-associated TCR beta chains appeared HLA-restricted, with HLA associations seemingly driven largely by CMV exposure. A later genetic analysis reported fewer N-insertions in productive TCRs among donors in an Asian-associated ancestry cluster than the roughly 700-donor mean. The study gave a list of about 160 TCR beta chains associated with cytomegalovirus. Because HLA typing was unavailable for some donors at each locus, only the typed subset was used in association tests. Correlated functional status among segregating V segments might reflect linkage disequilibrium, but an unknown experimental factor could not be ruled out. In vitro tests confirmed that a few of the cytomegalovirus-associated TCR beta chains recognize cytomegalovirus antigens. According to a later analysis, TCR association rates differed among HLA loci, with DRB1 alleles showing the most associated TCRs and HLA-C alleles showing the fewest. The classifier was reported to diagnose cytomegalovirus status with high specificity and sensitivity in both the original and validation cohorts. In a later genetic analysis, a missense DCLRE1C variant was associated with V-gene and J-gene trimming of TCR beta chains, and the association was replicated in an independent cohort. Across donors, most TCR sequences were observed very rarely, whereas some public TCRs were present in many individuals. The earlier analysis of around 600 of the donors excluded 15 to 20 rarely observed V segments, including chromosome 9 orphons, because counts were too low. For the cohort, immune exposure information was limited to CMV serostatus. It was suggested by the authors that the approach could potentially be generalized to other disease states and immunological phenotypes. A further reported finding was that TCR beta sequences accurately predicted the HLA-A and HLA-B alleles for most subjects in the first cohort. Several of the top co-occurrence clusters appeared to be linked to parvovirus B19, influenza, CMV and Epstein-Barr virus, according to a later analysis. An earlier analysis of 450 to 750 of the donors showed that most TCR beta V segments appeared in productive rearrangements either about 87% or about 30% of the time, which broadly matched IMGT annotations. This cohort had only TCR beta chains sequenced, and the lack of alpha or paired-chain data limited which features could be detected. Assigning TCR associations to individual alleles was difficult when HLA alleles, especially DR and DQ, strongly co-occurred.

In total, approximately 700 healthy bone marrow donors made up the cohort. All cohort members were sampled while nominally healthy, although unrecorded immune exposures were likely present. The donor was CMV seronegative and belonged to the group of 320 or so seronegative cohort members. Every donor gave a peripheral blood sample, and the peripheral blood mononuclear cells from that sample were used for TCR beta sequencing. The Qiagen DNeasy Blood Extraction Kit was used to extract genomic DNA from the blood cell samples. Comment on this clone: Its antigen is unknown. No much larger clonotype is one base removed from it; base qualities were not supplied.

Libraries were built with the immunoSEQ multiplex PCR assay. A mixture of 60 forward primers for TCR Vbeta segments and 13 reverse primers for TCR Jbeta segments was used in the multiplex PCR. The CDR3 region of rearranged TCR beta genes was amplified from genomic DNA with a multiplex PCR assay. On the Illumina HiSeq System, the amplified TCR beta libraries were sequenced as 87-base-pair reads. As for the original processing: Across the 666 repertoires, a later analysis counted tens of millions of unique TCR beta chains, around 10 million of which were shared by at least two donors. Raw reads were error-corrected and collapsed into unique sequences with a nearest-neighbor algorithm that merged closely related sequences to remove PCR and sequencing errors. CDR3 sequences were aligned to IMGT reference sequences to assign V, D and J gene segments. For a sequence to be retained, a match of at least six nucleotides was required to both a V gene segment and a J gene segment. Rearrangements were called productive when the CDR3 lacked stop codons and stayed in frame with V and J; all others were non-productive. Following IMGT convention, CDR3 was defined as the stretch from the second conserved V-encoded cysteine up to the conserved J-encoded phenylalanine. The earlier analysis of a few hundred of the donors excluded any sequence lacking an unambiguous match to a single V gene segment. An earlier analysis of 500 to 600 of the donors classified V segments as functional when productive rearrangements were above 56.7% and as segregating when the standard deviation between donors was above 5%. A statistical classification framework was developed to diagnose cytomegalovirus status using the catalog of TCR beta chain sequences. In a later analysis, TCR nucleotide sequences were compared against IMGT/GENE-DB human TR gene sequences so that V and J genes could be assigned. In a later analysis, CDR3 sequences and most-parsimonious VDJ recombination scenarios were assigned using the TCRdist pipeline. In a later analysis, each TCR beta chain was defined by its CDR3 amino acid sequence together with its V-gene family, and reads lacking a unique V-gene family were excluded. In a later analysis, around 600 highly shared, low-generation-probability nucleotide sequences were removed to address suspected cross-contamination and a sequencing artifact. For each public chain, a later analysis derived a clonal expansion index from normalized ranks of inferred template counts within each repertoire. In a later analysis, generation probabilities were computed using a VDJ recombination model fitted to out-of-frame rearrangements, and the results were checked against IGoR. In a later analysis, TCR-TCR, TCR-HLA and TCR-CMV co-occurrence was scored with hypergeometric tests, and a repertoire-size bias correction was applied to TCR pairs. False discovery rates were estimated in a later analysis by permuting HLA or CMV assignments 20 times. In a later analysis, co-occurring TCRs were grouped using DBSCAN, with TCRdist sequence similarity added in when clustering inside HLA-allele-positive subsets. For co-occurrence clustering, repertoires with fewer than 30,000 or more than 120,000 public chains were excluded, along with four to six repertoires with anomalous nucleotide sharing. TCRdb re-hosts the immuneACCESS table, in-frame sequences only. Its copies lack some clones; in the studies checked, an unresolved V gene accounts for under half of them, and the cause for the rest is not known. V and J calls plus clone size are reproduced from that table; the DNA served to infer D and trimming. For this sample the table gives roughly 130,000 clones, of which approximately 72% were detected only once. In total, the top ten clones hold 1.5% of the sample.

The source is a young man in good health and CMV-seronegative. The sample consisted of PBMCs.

The CDR3 reads CASTLRQGEIKNIQYF. The nucleotide sequence is given as TGTGCCAGTACCCTCAGACAGGGGGAGATCAAAAACATTCAGTACTTC. The rearranged segments are TRBV19 and TRBJ2-4; a stretch of 9 junction bases matches TRBD1. The CDR3, cysteine through phenylalanine, is 16 amino acids long. CDR3 DNA is the only sequence kept; it has 48 bases, read in frame from the first base. CDR1 and CDR2 are drawn from the germline V gene (reference sequence): LNHDA, SQIVND. Trimming takes 7 bases off V and 3 bases off J; junction bases not matched to a gene: 10.